The following is a T cell receptor beta chain sequence with its context. These data are taken from a study of blood T cell repertoires in COVID-19. Study summary: Nucleic acid was either cDNA or gDNA, and it came from T cells, B-cell-depleted T cells, or PBMCs.

Sequenced by immunoSEQ multiplex PCR; TCRdb stores in-frame clones only, minus some. In the table there are fewer than 90,000 clones, about 95% of which are singletons. The CDR3 totals 13 residues. The germline CDR1 and CDR2 sequences are SGHRS and YFSETQ. Trimming took 5 bases from V and 3 from J, leaving 8 bases between them. What was sequenced was peripheral blood. The chain is built from TRBV5-1 and TRBJ2-2; D is undetermined. The sequence was obtained from a human donor with active COVID-19. The donor label of this sample is uncertain. Written as DNA, the CDR3 is TGCGCCAGCAGGACAACTGACACCGGGGAGCTGTTTTTT. This gives the protein CASRTTDTGELFF.